The clone carrying this T cell receptor (beta chain) was observed at least ten times. Its matching antigen is unknown. This CDR3 comprises 15 residues. The V and J ends lost 5 bases and 2 bases, in that order; junction bases with no gene match: 5. Germline V gene sequence: CDR1 MNHEY, CDR2 SMNVEV (reference sequence). In TCRdb, the RT-PCR reads were re-called with MiXCR into one record per CDR3 protein. Altogether 430,000 or so distinct CDR3 sequences are present, approximately 11% being singletons, with the ten largest covering 9.5% to 15%. This sample was included in a study of response to subunit inactivated influenza vaccine. General observations from the study: Authors suggested few new T cells are recruited by each seasonal influenza vaccination.

The receptor's source is a man aged 45 to 65 who received an inactivated influenza vaccine. The V call is TRBV27, the J call TRBJ2-1, with 8 bases that match TRBD2. Sequenced here: PBMCs from blood, sampled around seven weeks after vaccination. The CDR3 region has the DNA TGTGCCAGCAGTGCTACTAGCGGTACCTACAATGAGCAGTTCTTC. Its protein product is CASSATSGTYNEQFF.